The rows below give T cell receptor beta chains drawn from one sample of a study of CD8 T cells in Susac syndrome. TCRdb itself ran the immunoSEQ multiplex PCR reads through MiXCR, one entry per CDR3 protein. The table lists almost 450,000 distinct CDR3 sequences, 85% of them singletons. Sequences were obtained from CD8+ T cells from PBMCs. These receptors were obtained from a human donor with multiple sclerosis. Both conserved end residues are part of each CDR3. The D gene is left open where the match is weak. Clone sizes are given selectively: once, few, many, or a class where the clone is expanded.

d_call	clone_size	cdr3_length	v_call	j_call	cdr3_nt	cdr3_aa
.	.	14	TRBV19	TRBJ2-7	TGTGCCAGTAACGGCGGTGTGGGCGGCGACGAGCAGTACTTC	CASNGGVGGDEQYF
TRBD2	.	18	TRBV10-2	TRBJ2-5	TGCGCCAGCAGTGAATTCGGACTAGCGGGGGCCGATCAAGAGACCCAGTACTTC	CASSEFGLAGADQETQYF
.	.	12	TRBV28	TRBJ2-7	TGTGTCTCCAACGGGGGGCTCTACGAGCAGTACTTC	CVSNGGLYEQYF
.	.	13	TRBV20-1	TRBJ2-7	TGCAGTGCCACCTCTTGGAGGGGGTACGAGCAGTACTTC	CSATSWRGYEQYF
.	.	13	TRBV7-9	TRBJ1-1	TGTGCCAGCAGCTTAGAGACGGGCCGAGAAGCTTTCTTT	CASSLETGREAFF
TRBD1	.	14	TRBV20-1	TRBJ1-3	TGCAGTGCTCCCCTTATCCAGGGGGCCTACACCATATATTTT	CSAPLIQGAYTIYF
.	.	15	TRBV27	TRBJ2-1	TGTGCCAGCAGTACTCCACTGAACCGGGACAATGAGCAGTTCTTC	CASSTPLNRDNEQFF
.	.	16	TRBV6-2/TRBV6-3	TRBJ2-2	TGTGCCAGCAGTTTTGCCTGGTTAGCGAACACCGGGGAGCTGTTTTTT	CASSFAWLANTGELFF
TRBD2	.	16	TRBV6-2/TRBV6-3	TRBJ2-1	TGTGCCAGCAGTTACCTGCTAGCGGGAGTGGTAGATGAGCAGTTCTTC	CASSYLLAGVVDEQFF
.	.	14	TRBV4-1	TRBJ2-5	TGCGCCAGCAGCCTCAGCCCGGGGGAAGAGACCCAGTACTTC	CASSLSPGEETQYF
TRBD2	.	18	TRBV30	TRBJ2-1	TGTGCCTGGAGTCCCCTAAGTACCGGGACTAGCGGTTACAATGAGCAGTTCTTC	CAWSPLSTGTSGYNEQFF
.	.	14	TRBV4-1	TRBJ1-5	TGCGCCAGCAGCCAACTGGCGGGCAATCAGCCCCAGCATTTT	CASSQLAGNQPQHF
.	.	12	TRBV5-4	TRBJ2-7	TGTGCCAGCAGTCAATCAGGGTTGGAGCAGTACTTC	CASSQSGLEQYF
.	once	15	TRBV6-6	TRBJ2-2	TGTGCCAGCGGAGACAGATTCGCGAACACCGGGGAGCTGTTTTTT	CASGDRFANTGELFF
.	.	15	TRBV6-1	TRBJ2-7	TGTGCCAGCAGTGAAGAGCACATAGGCTCCTACGAGCAGTACTTC	CASSEEHIGSYEQYF
.	.	15	TRBV12-3/TRBV12-4	TRBJ1-1	TGTGCCAGCAGTTTCGATTCGGGGGGAGGGGCTGAAGCTTTCTTT	CASSFDSGGGAEAFF
.	.	12	TRBV29-1	TRBJ1-3	TGCAGCGTTGTGGCGAGAGGAAACACCATATATTTT	CSVVARGNTIYF
.	.	13	TRBV10-3	TRBJ2-5	TGTGCCATCAGTGAGATTCTGCAAGAGACCCAGTACTTC	CAISEILQETQYF
TRBD2	.	15	TRBV12-3/TRBV12-4	TRBJ2-2	TGTGCCAGCAGGCCAGCGGGAGAGGGTACCGGGGAGCTGTTTTTT	CASRPAGEGTGELFF
TRBD1	.	17	TRBV27	TRBJ1-2	TGTGCCAGCAGTTTAACCGGACAGGGGAGGTTTAACTATGGCTACACCTTC	CASSLTGQGRFNYGYTF
TRBD2	.	15	TRBV6-1	TRBJ2-3	TGTGCCAGCAGTGCGGCTAGCGGACTCACAGATACGCAGTATTTT	CASSAASGLTDTQYF
TRBD2	.	17	TRBV6-5	TRBJ2-1	TGTGCCAGCAGTTACTCGAAAATCGGACTAGTGTTCAATGAGCAGTTCTTC	CASSYSKIGLVFNEQFF
TRBD2	.	16	TRBV2	TRBJ2-1	TGTGCCAGCAGTGCGGGACTAGCGGACTTCTACAATGAGCAGTTCTTC	CASSAGLADFYNEQFF
TRBD1	.	14	TRBV27	TRBJ1-2	TGTGCCAGCAGTGCGGGACAGGGATATTTGGGCTACACCTTC	CASSAGQGYLGYTF
.	.	15	TRBV9	TRBJ1-3	TGTGCCAGCACCCCGAGTGTCGACTCTGGAAACACCATATATTTT	CASTPSVDSGNTIYF